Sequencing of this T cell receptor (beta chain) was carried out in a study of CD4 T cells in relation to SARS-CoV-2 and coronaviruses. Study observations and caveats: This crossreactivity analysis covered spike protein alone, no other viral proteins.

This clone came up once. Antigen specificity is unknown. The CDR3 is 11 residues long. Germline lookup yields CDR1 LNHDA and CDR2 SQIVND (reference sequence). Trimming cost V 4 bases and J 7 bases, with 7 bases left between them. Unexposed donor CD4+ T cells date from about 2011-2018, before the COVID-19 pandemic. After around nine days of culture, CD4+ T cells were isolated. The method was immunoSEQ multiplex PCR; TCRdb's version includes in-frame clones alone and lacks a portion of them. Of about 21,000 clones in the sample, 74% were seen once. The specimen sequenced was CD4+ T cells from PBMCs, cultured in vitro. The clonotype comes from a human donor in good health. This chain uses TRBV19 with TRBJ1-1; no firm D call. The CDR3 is CASSREHEAFF. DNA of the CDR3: TGTGCCAGTAGTAGAGAGCATGAAGCTTTCTTT.